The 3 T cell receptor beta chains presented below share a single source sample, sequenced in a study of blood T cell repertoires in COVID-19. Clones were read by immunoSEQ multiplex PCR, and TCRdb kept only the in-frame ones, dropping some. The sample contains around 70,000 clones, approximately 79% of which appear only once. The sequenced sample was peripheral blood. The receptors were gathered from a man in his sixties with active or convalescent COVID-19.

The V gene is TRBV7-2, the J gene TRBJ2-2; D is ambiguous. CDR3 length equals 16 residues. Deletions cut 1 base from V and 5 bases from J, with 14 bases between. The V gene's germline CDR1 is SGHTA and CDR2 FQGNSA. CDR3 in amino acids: CASSLEHRLETGELFF. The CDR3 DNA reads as TGTGCCAGCAGCTTAGAGCATAGGCTAGAGACCGGGGAGCTGTTTTTT.

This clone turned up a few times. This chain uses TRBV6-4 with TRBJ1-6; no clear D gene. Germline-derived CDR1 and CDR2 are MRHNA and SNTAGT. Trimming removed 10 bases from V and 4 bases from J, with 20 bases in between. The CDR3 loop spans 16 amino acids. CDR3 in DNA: TGTGCCACCAAGGTTCCCCGAGCGGGGTATAATTCACCCCTCCACTTT. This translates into CATKVPRAGYNSPLHF.

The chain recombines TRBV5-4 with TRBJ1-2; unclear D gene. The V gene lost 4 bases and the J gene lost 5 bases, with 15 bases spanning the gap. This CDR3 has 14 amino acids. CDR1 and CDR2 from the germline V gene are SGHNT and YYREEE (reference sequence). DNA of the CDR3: TGTGCCAGCAGCCGCCCGGGGAATCGTTATGGCTACACCTTC. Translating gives CASSRPGNRYGYTF.